This entry features one TCR beta chain sequence. Its cognate antigen is unknown. The V end was cut by 4 bases, the J end by 9 bases, with 8 bases between. CDR1 is SGHVS, CDR2 FQNEAQ, per germline. CDR3 length equals 11 residues. This entry belongs to a study of prognosis after radiotherapy for stage I lung cancer. Genomic DNA was subjected to two-round multiplex PCR for amplification of TCR beta CDR3. TRBV and TRBJ genes each had their own specific primers in first-round PCR. Using its own MiXCR run on the multiplex PCR reads, TCRdb lists one record per CDR3 protein. The repertoire holds 15,000 to 20,000 distinct CDR3 sequences, with roughly half as singletons. Broader study findings: For the expanded TCR clones, whether they were tumor-specific was not determined.

This sequence joins TRBV7-8 and TRBJ2-3, with D unresolved. This receptor was obtained from a donor over 45 with non-small cell lung cancer. The source was PBMCs, collected before or after stereotactic body radiation therapy (not recorded which). The CDR3, as DNA: TGTGCCAGCAGCTCGGTGGGGACGCAGTATTTT. The encoded protein is CASSSVGTQYF.